Sequencing of this TCR beta chain was carried out in a study of identical twins. The study's findings and limits: Recombination models fit unrelated individuals' TCR alpha sharing but underestimated twins'. Shared out-of-frame alpha sequences (those common to twins) showed excess low generation probability. Whereas memory repertoires showed no such difference, abundant cord blood beta clonotypes carried fewer insertions.

This clonotype was counted only a few times. Its specificity is not known. From germline, CDR1 is SGHTA and CDR2 FQGNSA. The length of the CDR3 is 16 residues. V shed 6 bases, J shed 2 bases, and the junction held 8 bases outside the gene matches. Template switching added a universal primer binding site, and final cDNA carried unique molecular identifiers. TCRdb analysed the 5' RACE reads with MiXCR anew, one entry per CDR3 protein. The table lists around 490,000 distinct CDR3 sequences, around 15% of them singletons. This sample was shared with a second study, whose subject was yellow fever vaccine responses in identical twins.

This chain uses TRBV7-2 with TRBJ2-3, with TRBD2 identical over 10 bases. The receptor comes from a woman aged 18-30 years in good health. Sequenced: CD4+ T cells sorted from blood. For the CDR3, the DNA is TGTGCCAGCAGACATAGCGGGGGGCCCCCCACAGATACGCAGTATTTT. It translates to CASRHSGGPPTDTQYF.